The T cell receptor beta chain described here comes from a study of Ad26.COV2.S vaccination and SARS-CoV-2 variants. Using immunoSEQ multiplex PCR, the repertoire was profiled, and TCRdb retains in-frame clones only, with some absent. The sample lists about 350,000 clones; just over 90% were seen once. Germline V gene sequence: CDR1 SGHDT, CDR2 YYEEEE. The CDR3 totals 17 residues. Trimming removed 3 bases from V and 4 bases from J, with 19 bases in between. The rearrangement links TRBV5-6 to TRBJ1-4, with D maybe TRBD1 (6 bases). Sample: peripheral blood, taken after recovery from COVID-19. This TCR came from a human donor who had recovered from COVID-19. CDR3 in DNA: TGTGCCAGCAGCTCGCGGGGGGGCCGGCCGTTTAATGAAAAACTGTTTTTT. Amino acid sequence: CASSSRGGRPFNEKLFF. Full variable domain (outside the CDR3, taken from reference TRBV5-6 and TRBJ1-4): DAGVTQSPTHLIKTRGQQVTLRCSPKSGHDTVSWYQQALGQGPQFIFQYYEEEERQRGNFPDRFSGHQFPNYSSELNVNALLLGDSALYLCASSSRGGRPFNEKLFFGSGTQLSVL.